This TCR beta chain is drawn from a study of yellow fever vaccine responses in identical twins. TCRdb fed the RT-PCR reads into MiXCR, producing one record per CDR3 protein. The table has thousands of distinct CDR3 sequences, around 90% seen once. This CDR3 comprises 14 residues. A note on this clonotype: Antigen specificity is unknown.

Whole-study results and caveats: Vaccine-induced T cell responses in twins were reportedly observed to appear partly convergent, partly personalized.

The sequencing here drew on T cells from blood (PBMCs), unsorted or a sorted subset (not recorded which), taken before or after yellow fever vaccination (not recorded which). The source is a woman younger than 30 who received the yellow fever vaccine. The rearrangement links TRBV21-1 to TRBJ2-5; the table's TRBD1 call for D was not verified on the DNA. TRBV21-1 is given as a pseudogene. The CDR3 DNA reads TGTGCCAGCAGCAAACCGGGACAGGGAGAGACCCAGTACTTC. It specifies CASSKPGQGETQYF.